Listed below are T cell receptor beta chains from one sample, sequenced in a study of T cells after yellow fever vaccination. TCRdb analysed the 5' RACE reads with MiXCR anew, one entry per CDR3 protein. The sample carries some 350,000 distinct CDR3 sequences, 4.1% recorded once. Here the sequenced sample was PBMCs, taken 5 days after the yellow fever booster vaccination. These receptors came from a man in his late teens or twenties who received the YFV17D yellow fever vaccine. Each CDR3 is given with its conserved first and last residue. D genes are given only for firm matches. Expanded clones are given a class, and other clones once, few, many or no size at all.

CASSLGLSGYSSYNEQFF TGTGCCAGCAGCTTGGGGCTTTCGGGTTACAGCTCCTACAATGAGCAGTTCTTC TRBJ2-1 . few TRBV7-9
CASSYDGAEQYF TGTGCCAGCAGTTACGACGGAGCGGAGCAGTACTTC TRBJ2-7 . many TRBV12-3/TRBV12-4
CAISAQGVPEAFF TGTGCCATCAGTGCCCAGGGCGTTCCTGAAGCTTTCTTT TRBJ1-1 . . TRBV10-3
CASSWGTGTSDTQYF TGTGCCAGCAGCTGGGGGACAGGGACTTCAGATACGCAGTATTTT TRBJ2-3 TRBD1 few TRBV5-6
CASRDGRGYSPLHF TGTGCCAGCAGAGACGGGAGGGGGTATTCACCCCTCCACTTT TRBJ1-6 . many TRBV7-9
CASSIGQETQYF TGTGCCAGTAGTATAGGTCAAGAGACCCAGTACTTC TRBJ2-5 . many TRBV19
CASSLAPRAGTDTQYF TGTGCCAGCAGCTTAGCGCCCCGGGCGGGGACAGATACGCAGTATTTT TRBJ2-3 . . TRBV11-1
CASSLAGNEKLFF TGTGCCAGCAGCTTAGCAGGGAATGAAAAACTGTTTTTT TRBJ1-4 . many TRBV7-9
CASSPRTDHSNYGYTF TGTGCCAGCAGCCCCCGGACAGACCATTCTAACTATGGCTACACCTTC TRBJ1-2 . many TRBV6-5
CASRLALLREWDTDTQYF TGTGCAAGTCGCTTAGCGCTCCTCAGGGAGTGGGACACAGATACGCAGTATTTT TRBJ2-3 . . TRBV12-2
CSARGSGWSGSPLHF TGCAGTGCTAGAGGGAGCGGTTGGTCGGGTTCACCCCTCCACTTT TRBJ1-6 . . TRBV20-1
CASSSYPTTRYRSTGELFF TGTGCCAGCAGCTCCTACCCGACGACCCGCTACAGGTCTACCGGGGAGCTGTTTTTT TRBJ2-2 . . TRBV13
CSASGSTDTQYF TGCAGTGCTAGCGGATCTACAGATACGCAGTATTTT TRBJ2-3 . . TRBV20-1
CASSQGQGENTEAFF TGCGCCAGCAGCCAAGGACAGGGGGAGAACACTGAAGCTTTCTTT TRBJ1-1 TRBD1 . TRBV4-1
CASSLLPLWDRAYNEQFF TGCGCCAGCAGCCTGCTACCCCTCTGGGACAGGGCATACAATGAGCAGTTCTTC TRBJ2-1 TRBD1 many TRBV4-3
CSVQGADTEAFF TGCAGCGTTCAGGGGGCAGACACTGAAGCTTTCTTT TRBJ1-1 TRBD1 many TRBV29-1
CASSLAVLAGGPGEQFF TGCGCCAGCAGCTTGGCCGTACTAGCGGGGGGGCCCGGTGAGCAGTTCTTC TRBJ2-1 TRBD2 . TRBV5-1
CASSQSSNEQFF TGTGCCAGCAGCCAATCGAGCAATGAGCAGTTCTTC TRBJ2-1 . . TRBV16
CASSQGRGRVTEAFF TGCGCCAGCAGCCAAGGTCGGGGGCGAGTCACTGAAGCTTTCTTT TRBJ1-1 . . TRBV4-1
CSVLPTSGDTTSSYEQYF TGCAGTGTCCTCCCGACTAGCGGGGATACCACGAGCTCCTACGAGCAGTACTTC TRBJ2-7 TRBD2 many TRBV20-1
CATSRQKYTEAFF TGTGCCACCAGCAGGCAAAAGTACACTGAAGCTTTCTTT TRBJ1-1 . many TRBV15
CASSSTGLGSGEAHGYTF TGTGCCAGCAGTTCCACGGGGCTGGGGAGCGGGGAGGCACATGGCTACACCTTC TRBJ1-2 . . TRBV27
CASSLVQGSLNIQYF TGTGCCAGCAGCTTAGTTCAGGGGTCCTTAAACATTCAGTACTTC TRBJ2-4 . . TRBV7-9
CASSLIGASGTEAFF TGTGCCAGCAGCTTAATCGGGGCTTCAGGGACTGAAGCTTTCTTT TRBJ1-1 . few TRBV11-2
CASSTPGGWDEAFF TGTGCCAGCAGCACCCCGGGTGGGTGGGATGAAGCTTTCTTT TRBJ1-1 . few TRBV7-9